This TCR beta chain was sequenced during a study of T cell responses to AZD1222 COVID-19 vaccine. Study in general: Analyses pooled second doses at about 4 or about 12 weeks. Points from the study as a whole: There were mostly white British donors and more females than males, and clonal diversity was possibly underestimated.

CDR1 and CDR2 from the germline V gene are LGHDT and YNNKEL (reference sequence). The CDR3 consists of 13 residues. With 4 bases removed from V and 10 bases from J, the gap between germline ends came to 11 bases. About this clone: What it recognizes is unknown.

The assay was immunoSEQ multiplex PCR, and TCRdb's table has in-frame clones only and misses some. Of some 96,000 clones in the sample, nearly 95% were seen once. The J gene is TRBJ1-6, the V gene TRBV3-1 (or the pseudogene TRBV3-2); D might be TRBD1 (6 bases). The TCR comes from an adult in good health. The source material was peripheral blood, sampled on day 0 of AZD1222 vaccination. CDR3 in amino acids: CASSLDDRSPLHF. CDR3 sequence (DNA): TGTGCCAGCAGCCTAGATGACAGGTCACCCCTCCACTTT.